This TCR beta chain was identified during a study of neoadjuvant anti-PD-1 for oral cavity cancer. Study-level background: Non-progressing patients received a fourth nivolumab dose near day 43, then surgery on days 50-56. Study findings and constraints: Each response group had just three patients in TCR analyses.

Patients were newly diagnosed with stage II-IVA oral cavity squamous cell carcinoma without prior systemic or radiation treatment. Two replicates per tumor sample, mostly from roughly 4.8 ug of genomic DNA. Measured with immunoSEQ multiplex PCR; TCRdb has only the in-frame clones, and not every one. This table has about 12,000 clones, roughly 60% appearing once. The V and J ends lost 6 bases and 7 bases respectively, with 19 bases between them. The germline CDR1 and CDR2 sequences are SEHNR and FQNEAQ (reference sequence). The CDR3 runs 15 residues. To note about this clone: Its antigen remains unidentified.

The chain uses TRBV7-9 and TRBJ1-5; TRBD1 might be the D (5 bases). The source is a person aged 40 to 85 with oral cavity squamous cell carcinoma. The donor label of this sample is uncertain. Specimen: tumor tissue, collected before nivolumab (anti-PD-1) treatment. The CDR3 DNA reads TGTGCCAGCAGTTTTCATGGGGGGGAGGCCCAGCCCCAGCATTTT. Translating gives CASSFHGGEAQPQHF.